This T cell receptor beta chain was found in a study of blood T cells in healthy people across ages. For the second PCR, which ran for roughly 6 to 11 cycles, a sample-barcoded 5' primer and a J-beta primer mix were used. In TCRdb, the 5' RACE reads were re-called with MiXCR into one record per CDR3 protein. Of fewer than 1,000,000 distinct CDR3 sequences listed, about 46% are singletons. Sequenced input: blood. This sequence was found in an elderly man in good health.

CDR3 amino acids: CASSLARPIYEQYF. The DNA of the CDR3 is TGCGCCAGCAGCTTGGCCCGACCGATCTACGAGCAGTACTTC. This chain links TRBV5-1 with TRBJ2-7; D unresolved. V lost 0 bases and J lost 3, with 10 bases in between. CDR1 and CDR2 from the germline V gene are SGHRS and YFSETQ. CDR3 length: 14 residues. The full variable domain, in which reference TRBV5-1 and TRBJ2-7 provide the parts outside the CDR3, is KAGVTQTPRYLIKTRGQQVTLSCSPISGHRSVSWYQQTPGQGLQFLFEYFSETQRNKGNFPGRFSGRQFSNSRSEMNVSTLELGDSALYLCASSLARPIYEQYFGPGTRLTVT.